This entry lists 8 T cell receptor beta chains sequenced from one sample in a study of blood T cell repertoires in COVID-19. Assay used: immunoSEQ multiplex PCR; TCRdb lists only in-frame clones, some missing. Here the sample spans about 94,000 clones, 80% to 90% being singletons. What was sequenced was peripheral blood. The receptors were gathered from a human donor with acute or convalescent COVID-19. The donor label of this sample is uncertain.

The rearrangement joins TRBV5-4 to TRBJ1-2, with a weak D call TRBD1 (5 bases). The CDR3 has 14 amino acids. In germline, CDR1 is SGHNT, CDR2 YYREEE (reference sequence). V dropped 0 bases and J dropped 6 bases, with 12 bases sitting between them. As DNA, the CDR3 is TGTGCCAGCAGCTTGGCCGGCAGGGAGGATGGCTACACCTTC. It is translated as CASSLAGREDGYTF.

The sample holds a few counts of this clone. The V gene is TRBV10-2, the J gene TRBJ1-5, with 8 bases matching TRBD1. CDR1 is WSHSY, CDR2 SAAADI, per germline. The CDR3 is 13 amino acids. The V gene end was trimmed by 8 bases and the J gene end by 6 bases; junction bases not matched to a gene: 6. The CDR3: CASRGQGSQPQHF. The CDR3 nucleotides read TGCGCCAGCCGAGGACAGGGAAGTCAGCCCCAGCATTTT.

The genes are TRBV7-2 and TRBJ1-1, with D perhaps TRBD1 (5 bases). Trimming cost V 5 bases and J 1 base, with 11 bases left between them. This CDR3 region has 14 residues. Germline CDR1 is SGHTA and CDR2 is FQGNSA. CDR3 sequence: CASSPQGGNTEAFF. CDR3 in DNA: TGTGCCAGCAGCCCTCAGGGTGGGAACACTGAAGCTTTCTTT.

This clone was counted once. This chain uses TRBV4-1 with TRBJ2-2; 7 bases map to TRBD1. Germline V gene lookup returns CDR1 MGHRA and CDR2 YSYEKL. The junction had 6 bases not matched to a gene; V was cut back by 4 bases and J by 4 bases. This CDR3 has 15 amino acids. Here the CDR3 reads CASSLGTAITGELFF. The CDR3 DNA is TGCGCCAGCAGCCTTGGGACAGCCATCACCGGGGAGCTGTTTTTT.

V usage is TRBV4-1 and J usage is TRBJ1-5; D is undetermined. The V and J ends lost 1 base and 5 bases respectively, with 12 bases between them. The germline CDR1 and CDR2 sequences are MGHRA and YSYEKL. The CDR3 runs 15 residues. The CDR3 DNA reads TGCGCCAGCAGCCAAGGTGGGCACCGCGATCAGCCCCAGCATTTT. It is translated as CASSQGGHRDQPQHF.

This chain joins TRBV5-6 and TRBJ1-2, with no clear D. Deletions cut 4 bases from V and 4 bases from J, with 11 bases between. The CDR3 sequence is 13 residues long. CDR1 SGHDT and CDR2 YYEEEE come from the germline V gene. DNA for the CDR3: TGTGCCAGCAGCGGGATAGGGAGCTATGGCTACACCTTC. This gives the protein CASSGIGSYGYTF.

Only one count was recorded for this clone. The chain couples TRBV5-1 to TRBJ1-2; possibly TRBD1 for D (6 bases). The V end lost 4 bases, the J end lost 0 bases, and 10 bases lay between the germline ends. Germline assignment: CDR1 SGHRS and CDR2 YFSETQ. This CDR3 spans 14 amino acids. The DNA of the CDR3 is TGCGCCAGCAGCCAGGACAGACCTAACTATGGCTACACCTTC. This codes for CASSQDRPNYGYTF.

V usage is TRBV4-3 and J usage is TRBJ2-2; tentative D call: TRBD2 (7 bases). V lost 6 bases to trimming and J lost 0 bases, with 14 bases between them. Germline CDR1 and CDR2: LGHNA and YSLEER. The CDR3 runs 16 residues. The CDR3 spells CASRLAGASNTGELFF. The CDR3 DNA reads TGCGCCAGCAGACTCGCGGGGGCCTCGAACACCGGGGAGCTGTTTTTT.